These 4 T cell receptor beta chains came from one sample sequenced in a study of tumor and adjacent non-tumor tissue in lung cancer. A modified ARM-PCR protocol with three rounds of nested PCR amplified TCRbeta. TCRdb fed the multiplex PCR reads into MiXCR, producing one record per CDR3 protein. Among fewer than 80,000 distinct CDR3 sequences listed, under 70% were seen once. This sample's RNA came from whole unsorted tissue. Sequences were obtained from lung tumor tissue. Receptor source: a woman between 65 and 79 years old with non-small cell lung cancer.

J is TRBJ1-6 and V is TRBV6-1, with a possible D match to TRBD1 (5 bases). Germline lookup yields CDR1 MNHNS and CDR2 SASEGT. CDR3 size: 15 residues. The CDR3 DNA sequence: TGTGACAGGAGCGGGGGACTGGGAGCTAATTCACCCCTCCACTTT. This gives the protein CDRSGGLGANSPLHF.

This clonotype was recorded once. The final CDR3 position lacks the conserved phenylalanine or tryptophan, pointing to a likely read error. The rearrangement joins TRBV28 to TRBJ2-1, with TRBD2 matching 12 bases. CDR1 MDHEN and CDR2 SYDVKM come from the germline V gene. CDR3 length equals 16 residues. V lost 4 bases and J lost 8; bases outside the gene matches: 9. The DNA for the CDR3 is TGTGCCAGCAGTTCCCACCTAGCGGGAGGGAGTGATGAGCAGTTCCTC. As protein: CASSSHLAGGSDEQFL.

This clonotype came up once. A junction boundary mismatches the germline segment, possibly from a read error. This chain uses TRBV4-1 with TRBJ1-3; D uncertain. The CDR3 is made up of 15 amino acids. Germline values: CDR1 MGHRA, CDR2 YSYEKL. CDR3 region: CASSPGPSSGNTIYF. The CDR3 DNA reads TGTGCCAGCAGCCCAGGACCGTCGAGTGGAAACACCATATATTTT.

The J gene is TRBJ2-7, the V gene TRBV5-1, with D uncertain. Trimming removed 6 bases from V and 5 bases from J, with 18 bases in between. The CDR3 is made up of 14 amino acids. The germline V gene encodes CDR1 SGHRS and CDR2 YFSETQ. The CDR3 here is CASNRDGGENEQYF. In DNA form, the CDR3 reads TGCGCCAGCAACCGTGATGGTGGGGAAAACGAGCAGTACTTC.